This T cell receptor beta chain was profiled in a study of vaccination effects on CD4 cells after COVID-19 (dated 2022 in TCRdb). Study-level background: Each participant received two doses of an mRNA SARS-CoV-2 vaccine, either BNT162b2 or mRNA-1273. In both COVID-19 convalescent patients and infection-naive vaccine recipients, the study compared SARS-CoV-2 spike-specific CD4+ TCR repertoires from before mRNA vaccination with those from after it. A total of some eleven COVID-19 convalescent patients and several SARS-CoV-2-naive healthy vaccine recipients were included in the full study. In the study, cultures from other donors were sequenced using the Oncomine TCR Beta short-read assay on an Illumina iSeq 100. Points the paper makes about the study in general: Marked clonal contraction was observed in both infection-induced and vaccine-induced clones at late post-vaccination timepoints, consistent with waning T cell responses. Only a small number of convalescent patients were included, and no early post-infection timepoints were available, which limited the study. In healthy vaccine recipients, vaccine-induced clones were almost all SARS-CoV-2 mono-reactive, with only 1 of 255 being cross-reactive with common cold coronaviruses.

Turning to this clone: Its antigen target is currently unknown. Base-call qualities are not available, and no considerably larger clone is one nucleotide away.

In the ViraFEST assay, PBMC were stimulated with viral peptide pools, and TCR sequencing was then used to find antigen-specific CD4+ T cell clonotypes based on their expansion. After approximately 11 days of culture, CD4+ T cells were isolated with the EasySep CD4+ T cell isolation kit. Healthy vaccine recipients had no prior SARS-CoV-2 infection, confirmed by negative nucleocapsid antibodies before and after vaccination. Two million PBMC per well were cultured in IMDM with around 5% human AB serum, 10 IU/ml IL-2 and gentamicin, plus 10 ug/ml peptides. On days 3 and 7, half of the culture medium was replaced with fresh IL-2-containing medium. Unless noted otherwise, every peptide stimulation condition was grown in triplicate wells. Using Ficoll-Paque Plus gradient centrifugation, PBMC were separated from whole blood and then either used fresh or cryopreserved at -140C. The overlapping peptide pools covered the spike proteins of SARS-CoV-2 and of the common cold coronaviruses HCoV-NL63, HCoV-OC43 and HCoV-229E. The QIAamp micro DNA kit was used to extract genomic DNA from the cultured CD4+ T cells.

Libraries were made using the immunoSEQ multiplex PCR assay. DNA from the cultured and isolated CD4+ T cells underwent TCR beta CDR3 sequencing. As for the authors' bioinformatics: The analysis removed non-productive TCR sequences, trimmed reads to the CDR3 region, and retained only CDR3s that were 7 or more amino acids long. Antigen-specific clonotypes were identified using the MANAFEST web app by comparison of expansion in peptide wells against reference cultures. For clones to be considered positive, expansion at FDR<0.05 versus reference and all other wells, an odds ratio above 5, and a frequency above 0.1% in two replicate wells were required. Cross-reactive clonotypes were defined as significantly expanded in SARS-CoV-2 spike wells and in at least one common cold coronavirus spike condition. Using the stringdist R package, CDR3 similarity was measured by Levenshtein distance, and unrooted trees were constructed with ape in R 3.6.1. Here the immuneACCESS table is served through TCRdb, limited to in-frame sequences with V and J called. Missing clones are a known gap in these copies; in checked studies unresolved V genes cover under half, and the rest lacks a known reason. V and J calls and clone size come straight from that table; D and trimming were deduced from the DNA. This sample is represented by 35,000 to 40,000 clones; 66% of them were singletons. The leading ten clones occupy 14% to 15% of the sample.

V is shortened by 0 bases, J by 1 base, and the region joining them spans 7 bases. The germline V gene provides CDR1 SGHRS and CDR2 YFSETQ. There are 14 amino acids in the CDR3, from cysteine to phenylalanine inclusive. Of the read, only the CDR3 DNA is kept; its 42 bases are in frame from base 1. This sequence was found in a human donor who received a COVID-19 vaccine. The sequencing here drew on CD4+ T cells from PBMCs cultured with HCoV-OC43 spike peptides, taken before COVID-19 vaccination. The cell subset or site label for this specimen denotes: HCoV-OC43 spike overlapping peptide pool stimulation. The V and J segments used are TRBV5-1 and TRBJ1-1, with the D gene call left open. The encoded CDR3 is CASSLGISNTEAFF. The sequence in DNA is TGCGCCAGCAGCTTGGGAATATCGAACACTGAAGCTTTCTTT.